These 14 T cell receptor beta chains were all obtained from the same sample, sequenced in a study of identical twins (dated by TCRdb to 2016 to 2018). The library was produced with 5' RACE. Sequencer: Illumina HiSeq 2000. The public sequencing data were trimmed at Q25 with fastp and processed into clonotypes with MiXCR by TCRdb, which kept only in-frame beta chains. Here each entry gathers all rows of one CDR3 protein and keeps the most common genes and DNA. For this sample the table gives a few hundred thousand distinct CDR3 sequences, of which around an eighth were detected only once. Roughly 7% of the sample rests with the top ten. These same data were also listed under a study on yellow fever vaccine responses in identical twins.

Sequencing was done on a sample of CD8+ T cells sorted from blood. These TCRs come from a woman aged 18 to 35 in good health.

This clonotype was observed a few times. The chain combines TRBV24-1 with TRBJ2-7; D gene ambiguous. The CDR3 loop spans 13 amino acids. Germline V lookup: CDR1 KGHDR, CDR2 SFDVKD. Trimming took 0 bases from V and 4 from J, leaving 6 bases between them. Here the CDR3 reads CATSDLGSYEQYF. Written as DNA, the CDR3 is TGTGCCACCAGTGATTTGGGTAGTTACGAGCAGTACTTC.

This clonotype was observed a few times. The chain uses TRBV29-1 and TRBJ2-7; 7 bases map to TRBD1. The germline V gene encodes CDR1 SQVTM and CDR2 ANQGSEA. The ends lost 1 base at V and 3 bases at J; junction bases unmatched: 9. The CDR3 totals 15 residues. The CDR3 DNA reads TGCAGCGTTGAAGGGGGGCCGGGACAGATCTACGAGCAGTACTTC. Protein sequence: CSVEGGPGQIYEQYF.

This clonotype showed up just a few times. The rearrangement uses TRBV27 and TRBJ2-6; D gene unclear. Germline-derived CDR1 and CDR2 are MNHEY and SMNVEV (reference sequence). The V end lost 1 base, the J end lost 3 bases, and 4 bases lay between the germline ends. There are 14 residues in the CDR3. CDR3 protein: CASSLWVGANVLTF. In DNA form, the CDR3 reads TGTGCCAGCAGTTTATGGGTTGGGGCCAACGTCCTGACTTTC. The whole variable domain, remainder taken from reference TRBV27 and TRBJ2-6, is EAQVTQNPRYLITVTGKKLTVTCSQNMNHEYMSWYRQDPGLGLRQIYYSMNVEVTDKGDVPEGYKVSRKEKRNFPLILESPSPNQTSLYFCASSLWVGANVLTFGAGSRLTVL.

This clonotype occurred a few times. This chain joins TRBV28 and TRBJ2-1; 11 bases match TRBD1. V shed 10 bases, J shed 5 bases, and the junction held 10 bases outside the gene matches. The CDR3 length is 15 residues. In germline, CDR1 is MDHEN, CDR2 SYDVKM. The CDR3 sequence is CATAWTGGRNNEQFF. As DNA, the CDR3 is TGTGCCACCGCCTGGACAGGGGGCAGGAACAATGAGCAGTTCTTC.

This clonotype was seen more than once but under ten times. The chain employs TRBV2 and TRBJ1-2; no firm D call. The V and J ends lost 6 bases and 5 bases respectively, with 31 bases between them. The CDR3 covers 19 residues. Germline assignment: CDR1 SNHLY and CDR2 FYNNEI. This CDR3 is CASRPDNPRRRLWSYGYTF. The CDR3 bases are TGTGCCAGCAGACCAGATAACCCCAGGCGCCGCTTGTGGTCTTATGGCTACACCTTC. The whole variable domain, filled in from reference TRBV2 and TRBJ1-2, reads EPEVTQTPSHQVTQMGQEVILRCVPISNHLYFYWYRQILGQKVEFLVSFYNNEISEKSEIFDDQFSVERPDGSNFTLKIRSTKLEDSAMYFCASRPDNPRRRLWSYGYTFGSGTRLTVV.

The rearrangement joins TRBV2 to TRBJ1-5, with TRBD1 matching over 7 bases. Germline loops: CDR1 SNHLY, CDR2 FYNNEI. CDR3 length: 16 amino acids. The V segment lost 2 bases and the J segment 5 bases; nucleotides outside the gene matches: 9. The DNA of the CDR3 is TGTGCCAGCAGTGAACCGATGGACAGGATTGATCAGCCCCAGCATTTT. This sequence encodes CASSEPMDRIDQPQHF.

In its sample, this clonotype was seen many times. The chain combines TRBV7-9 with TRBJ2-1, with TRBD2 matching 13 bases. The CDR3 extends over 14 amino acids. The ends lost 8 bases at V and 6 bases at J; junction bases unmatched: 4. The germline CDR1 and CDR2 sequences are SEHNR and FQNEAQ (reference sequence). The DNA for the CDR3 is TGTGCCAGCCGCGGGACTAGCGGGACCAATGAGCAGTTCTTC. Its translation: CASRGTSGTNEQFF.

This clonotype was seen a few times. This chain links TRBV7-9 with TRBJ2-3, with TRBD2 as a possible D gene (5 bases). The germline V and J ends were trimmed by 0 bases and 0 bases, with 10 bases remaining between them. Germline CDR1 is SEHNR and CDR2 is FQNEAQ (reference sequence). CDR3 size: 16 residues. The DNA of the CDR3 is TGTGCCAGCAGCTTAGCTTACGGCGGGAGCACAGATACGCAGTATTTT. Its translation is CASSLAYGGSTDTQYF.

This clonotype was seen only a few times. The chain recombines TRBV15 with TRBJ2-1; maybe TRBD2 (6 bases). The CDR3 sequence is 16 residues long. The V gene's germline CDR1 is LNHNV and CDR2 YYDKDF (reference sequence). V was shortened by 1 base and J by 8 bases, with 18 bases between the two germline ends. This CDR3 is CATSRVPSALAYEQFF. DNA for the CDR3: TGTGCCACCAGCAGAGTCCCGTCGGCACTAGCCTATGAGCAGTTCTTC.

The genes are TRBV6-5 and TRBJ2-1; D gene ambiguous. Germline CDR1 is MNHEY and CDR2 is SVGAGI. The CDR3 contains 13 residues. The germline V and J ends were trimmed by 2 bases and 8 bases, with 10 bases remaining between them. Here the CDR3 DNA reads TGTGCCAGCAGTTACGGTGGGGATTATGAGCAGTTCTTC. Translation gives CASSYGGDYEQFF.

The rearrangement links TRBV5-5 to TRBJ1-1; D perhaps matches TRBD1 (5 bases). V lost 1 base and J lost 3, with 13 bases in between. The CDR3 length is 15 residues. CDR1 is SGHKS, CDR2 YYEKEE, per germline (reference sequence). CDR3 sequence reads: CASSLWGGEHTEAFF. The CDR3 nucleotides read TGTGCCAGCAGCTTGTGGGGGGGAGAACACACTGAAGCTTTCTTT. Complete variable domain (other parts from reference TRBV5-5 and TRBJ1-1): DAGVTQSPTHLIKTRGQQVTLRCSPISGHKSVSWYQQVLGQGPQFIFQYYEKEERGRGNFPDRFSARQFPNYSSELNVNALLLGDSALYLCASSLWGGEHTEAFFGQGTRLTVV.

V is TRBV7-9 and J is TRBJ2-7, with 7 bases aligning to TRBD1. The ends lost 5 bases at V and 4 bases at J; junction bases unmatched: 2. Germline values: CDR1 SEHNR, CDR2 FQNEAQ (reference sequence). This CDR3 has 12 residues. CDR3 region: CASSGQDYEQYV. The CDR3 nucleotides are TGTGCCAGCAGCGGACAGGATTACGAGCAGTACGTC.

This clonotype occurred a few times. The chain has TRBV6-1 and TRBJ1-1, with TRBD1 as a possible D gene (5 bases). The CDR3 length is 13 residues. The V end lost 8 bases, the J end lost 4 bases, and 14 bases lay between the germline ends. The germline V gene encodes CDR1 MNHNS and CDR2 SASEGT. Here the CDR3 reads CASPFGGVTEAFF. DNA of the CDR3: TGTGCCAGCCCTTTTGGAGGGGTCACTGAAGCTTTCTTT.

This clonotype was picked up many times. The V gene is TRBV12-3 or TRBV12-4, the J gene TRBJ2-1; TRBD1 agrees at 7 bases. CDR3 length equals 13 residues. V was pared by 5 bases and J by 7 bases, with 5 bases of the junction left unmatched. The CDR3 DNA is TGTGCCAGCAGTCCGTCCAGGGGGAATGAGCAGTTCTTC. Translation: CASSPSRGNEQFF.